Sequencing of this TCR beta chain was carried out in a study of T cell repertoires in cytomegalovirus infection. Study-wide background: CMV epitopes in the study were HLA-C-restricted (recently identified) and HLA-B-restricted (well studied). Based on public TCR beta signatures, there were indications of CMV infection and of a matching HLA type.

V lost 2 bases and J lost 8, with 7 bases in between. CDR3 size: 13 residues. This clonotype showed up many times. The antigen is unknown. TCRdb re-analysed the reads in MiXCR, keeping a single row per CDR3 protein. The sample holds around 770,000 distinct CDR3 sequences, just under 30% seen once. The rearrangement uses TRBV12-3 or TRBV12-4 and TRBJ1-6; D is unresolved. This material consisted of cultured CD8+ T cells from PBMCs, taken from culture after CMV antigen stimulation. This clonotype originated in a human donor in good health (CMV status not recorded). Some clones in this sample may be carry-over from other donors' samples. CDR3 coding DNA: TGTGCCAGCAGTTTAAGCTTGGATTCACCCCTCCACTTT. Translation: CASSLSLDSPLHF.